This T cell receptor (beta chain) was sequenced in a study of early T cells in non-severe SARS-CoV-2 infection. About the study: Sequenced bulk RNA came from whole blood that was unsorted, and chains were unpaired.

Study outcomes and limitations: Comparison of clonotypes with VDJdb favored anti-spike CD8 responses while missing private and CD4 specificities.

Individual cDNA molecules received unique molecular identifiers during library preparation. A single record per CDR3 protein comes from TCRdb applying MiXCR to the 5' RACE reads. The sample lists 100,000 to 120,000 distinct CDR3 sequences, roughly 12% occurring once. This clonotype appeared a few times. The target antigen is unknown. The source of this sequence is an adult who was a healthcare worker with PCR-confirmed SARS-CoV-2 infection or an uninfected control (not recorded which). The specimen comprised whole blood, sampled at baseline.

The CDR3 protein is CATSRGGAGGPLDTQYF. The CDR3 nucleotides read TGTGCCACCAGCAGAGGGGGAGCGGGAGGGCCCTTGGATACGCAGTATTTT. This chain uses TRBV15 with TRBJ2-3; TRBD2 aligns across 10 bases. The CDR3 is 17 residues long. Per the germline V gene, CDR1 is LNHNV and CDR2 is YYDKDF (reference sequence). Trimming at V came to 1 base and at J to 6 bases, leaving 10 bases not matched to a gene.